What follows describes a single T cell receptor beta chain. The antigen remains undetermined. Germline is not matched at one junction end, which may reflect a read error. Carried by the TCR beta cDNA libraries were unique molecular identifiers. TCRdb recomputed calls from the PCR reads with MiXCR, one row per CDR3 protein. The sample shows 700,000 to 800,000 distinct CDR3 sequences, 25% to 30% of them seen only once. This entry comes from a study of post-analysis software for immune sequencing data. Study as a whole: In terms of disease course, relapsing-remitting, secondary progressive and progressive-relapsing multiple sclerosis were included.

This CDR3 region has 12 residues. Germline CDR1 is SEHNR and CDR2 is FQNEAQ (reference sequence). Findings and limits, study-wide: Patients showed TRBV5-6, TRBV5-1 and TRBV20-1 among five TRBV segments more frequent than in controls. The study found significantly lower normalized Chao1 diversity in multiple sclerosis patients than in controls.

The receptor was derived from a girl between 10 and 17 years old with multiple sclerosis. The chain combines TRBV7-9 with TRBJ2-7; D is uncertain. Sequenced input: blood. The CDR3 DNA reads as TGTGCCGGCAGCTTCATACCCTACGAGCAGTACTTC. Encoded protein: CAGSFIPYEQYF.